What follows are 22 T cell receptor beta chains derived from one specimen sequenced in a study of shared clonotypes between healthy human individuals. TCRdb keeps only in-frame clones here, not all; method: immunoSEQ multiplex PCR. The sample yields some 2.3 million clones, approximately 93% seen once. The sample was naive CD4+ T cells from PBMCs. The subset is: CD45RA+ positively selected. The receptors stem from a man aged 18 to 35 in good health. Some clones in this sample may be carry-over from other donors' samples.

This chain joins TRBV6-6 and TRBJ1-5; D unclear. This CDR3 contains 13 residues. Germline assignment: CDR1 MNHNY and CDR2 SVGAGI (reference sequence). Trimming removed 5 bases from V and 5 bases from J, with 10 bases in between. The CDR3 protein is CASSPGKHQPQHF. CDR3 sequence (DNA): TGTGCCAGCAGTCCCGGGAAACATCAGCCCCAGCATTTT.

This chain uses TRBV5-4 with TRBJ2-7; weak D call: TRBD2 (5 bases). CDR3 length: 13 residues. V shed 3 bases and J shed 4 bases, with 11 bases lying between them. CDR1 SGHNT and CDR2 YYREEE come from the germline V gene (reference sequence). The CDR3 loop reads CASSSPSMYEQYF. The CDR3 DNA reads TGTGCCAGCAGCTCTCCTAGCATGTACGAGCAGTACTTC.

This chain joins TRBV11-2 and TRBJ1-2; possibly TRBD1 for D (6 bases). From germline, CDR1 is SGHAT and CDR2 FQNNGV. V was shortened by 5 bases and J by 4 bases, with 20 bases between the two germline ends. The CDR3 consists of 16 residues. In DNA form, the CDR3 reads TGTGCCAGCAGCCAACCGCTACGGGGGCAGGGCTATGGCTACACCTTC. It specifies CASSQPLRGQGYGYTF.

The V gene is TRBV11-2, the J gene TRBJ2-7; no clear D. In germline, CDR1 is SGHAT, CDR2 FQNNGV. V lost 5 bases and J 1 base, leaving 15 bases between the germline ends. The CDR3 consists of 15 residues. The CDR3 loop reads CASSLNLMRSYEQYF. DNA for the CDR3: TGTGCCAGCAGCCTGAACCTGATGCGGTCCTACGAGCAGTACTTC. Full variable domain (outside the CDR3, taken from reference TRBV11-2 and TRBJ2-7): EAGVAQSPRYKIIEKRQSVAFWCNPISGHATLYWYQQILGQGPKLLIQFQNNGVVDDSQLPKDRFSAERLKGVDSTLKIQPAKLEDSAVYLCASSLNLMRSYEQYFGPGTRLTVT.

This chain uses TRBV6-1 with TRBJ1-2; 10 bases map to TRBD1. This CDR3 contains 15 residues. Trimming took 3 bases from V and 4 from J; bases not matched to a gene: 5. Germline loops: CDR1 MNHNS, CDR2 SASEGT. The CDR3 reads CASSETGTGVYGYTF. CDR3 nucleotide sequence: TGTGCCAGCAGTGAGACCGGGACAGGGGTCTATGGCTACACCTTC.

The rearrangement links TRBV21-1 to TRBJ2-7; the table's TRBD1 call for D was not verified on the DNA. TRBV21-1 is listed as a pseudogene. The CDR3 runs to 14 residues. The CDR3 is CASSILGQAYEQYF. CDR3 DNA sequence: TGTGCCAGCAGCATACTTGGACAGGCCTACGAGCAGTACTTC.

The CDR3 spells CASSIDLEGPQHF. The CDR3 nucleotides read TGTGCCAGTAGTATAGACCTCGAGGGGCCCCAGCATTTT. The V and J genes are TRBV19 and TRBJ1-5, with D uncertain. Germline lookup yields CDR1 LNHDA and CDR2 SQIVND (reference sequence). The CDR3 has 13 amino acids. V was trimmed by 0 bases and J by 9 bases, leaving 9 bases between them.

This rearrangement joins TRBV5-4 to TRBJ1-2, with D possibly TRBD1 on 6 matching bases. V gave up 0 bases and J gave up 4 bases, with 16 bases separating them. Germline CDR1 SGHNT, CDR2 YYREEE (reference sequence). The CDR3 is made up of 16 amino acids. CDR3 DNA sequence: TGTGCCAGCAGCTTGGCCGGAGGGGGGTTCGGCTATGGCTACACCTTC. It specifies CASSLAGGGFGYGYTF.

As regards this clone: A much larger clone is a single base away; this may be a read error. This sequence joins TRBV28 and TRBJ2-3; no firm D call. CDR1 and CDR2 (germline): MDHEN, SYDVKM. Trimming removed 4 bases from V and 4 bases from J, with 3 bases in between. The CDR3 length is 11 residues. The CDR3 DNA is TGTGCCAGCAGTTATTCAGATACGCAGTATTTT. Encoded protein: CASSYSDTQYF.

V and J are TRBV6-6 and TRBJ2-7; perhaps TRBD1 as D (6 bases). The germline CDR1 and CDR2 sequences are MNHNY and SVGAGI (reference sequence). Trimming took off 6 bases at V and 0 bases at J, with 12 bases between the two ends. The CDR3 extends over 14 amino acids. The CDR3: CASSEDSFSYEQYF. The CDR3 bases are TGTGCCAGCAGCGAGGACAGTTTCTCCTACGAGCAGTACTTC.

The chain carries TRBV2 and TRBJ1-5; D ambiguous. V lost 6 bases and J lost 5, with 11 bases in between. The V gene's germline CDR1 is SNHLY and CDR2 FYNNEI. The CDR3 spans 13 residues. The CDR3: CASREEVDQPQHF. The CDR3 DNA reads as TGTGCCAGCAGAGAGGAGGTTGATCAGCCCCAGCATTTT.

The CDR3, as DNA: TGTGCCAGCAGCAAGGGAAGGGCTGGAGTGACCGGGGAGCTGTTTTTT. Its protein product is CASSKGRAGVTGELFF. The rearrangement joins TRBV21-1 to TRBJ2-2. TRBV21-1 is termed a pseudogene. CDR3 length: 16 residues.

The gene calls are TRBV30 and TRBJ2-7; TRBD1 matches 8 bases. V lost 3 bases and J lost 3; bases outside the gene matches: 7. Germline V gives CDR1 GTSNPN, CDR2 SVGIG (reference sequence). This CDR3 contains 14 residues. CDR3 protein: CAWRVTGDGYEQYF. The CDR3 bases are TGTGCCTGGAGGGTGACAGGGGATGGCTACGAGCAGTACTTC.

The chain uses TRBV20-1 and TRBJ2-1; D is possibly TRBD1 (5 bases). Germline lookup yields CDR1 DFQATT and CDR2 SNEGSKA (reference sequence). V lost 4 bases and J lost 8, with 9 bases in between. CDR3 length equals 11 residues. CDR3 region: CSANRRDEQFF. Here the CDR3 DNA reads TGCAGTGCTAACAGGCGCGATGAGCAGTTCTTC.

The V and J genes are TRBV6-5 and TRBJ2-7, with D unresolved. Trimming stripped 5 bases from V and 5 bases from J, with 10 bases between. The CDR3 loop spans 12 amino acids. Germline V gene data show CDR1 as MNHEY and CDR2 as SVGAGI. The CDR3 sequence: CASSELSDEQYF. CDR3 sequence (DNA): TGTGCCAGCAGTGAACTGTCGGACGAGCAGTACTTC.

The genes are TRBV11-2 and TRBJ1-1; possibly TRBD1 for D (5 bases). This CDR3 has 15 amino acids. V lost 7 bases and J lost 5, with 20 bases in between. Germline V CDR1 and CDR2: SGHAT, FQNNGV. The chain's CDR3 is CASTPLRGGGTEAFF. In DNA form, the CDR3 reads TGTGCCAGCACCCCATTGAGGGGCGGGGGAACTGAAGCTTTCTTT.

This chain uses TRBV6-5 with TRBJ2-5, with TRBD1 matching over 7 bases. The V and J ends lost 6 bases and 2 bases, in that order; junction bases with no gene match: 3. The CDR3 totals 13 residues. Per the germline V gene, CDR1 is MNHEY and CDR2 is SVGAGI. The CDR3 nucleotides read TGTGCCAGCAGCATACAGGGGCAAGAGACCCAGTACTTC. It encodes CASSIQGQETQYF.

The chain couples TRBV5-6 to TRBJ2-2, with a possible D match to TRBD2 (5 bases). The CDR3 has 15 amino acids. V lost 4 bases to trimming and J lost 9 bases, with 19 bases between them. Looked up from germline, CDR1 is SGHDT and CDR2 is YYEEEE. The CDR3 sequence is CASSRVAGGGRELFF. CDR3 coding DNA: TGTGCCAGCAGCCGGGTCGCGGGTGGTGGACGGGAGCTGTTTTTT.

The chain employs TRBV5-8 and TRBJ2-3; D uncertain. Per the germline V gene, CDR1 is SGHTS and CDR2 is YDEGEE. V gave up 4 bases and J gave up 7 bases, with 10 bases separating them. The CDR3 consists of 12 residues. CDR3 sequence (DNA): TGTGCCAGCAGCGATTTCAGGAATACGCAGTATTTT. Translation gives CASSDFRNTQYF.

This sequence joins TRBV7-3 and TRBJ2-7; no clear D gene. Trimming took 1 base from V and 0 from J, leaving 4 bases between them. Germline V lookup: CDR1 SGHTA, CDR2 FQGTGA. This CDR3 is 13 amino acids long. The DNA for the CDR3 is TGTGCCAGCAGCTTAATCAGCTCCTACGAGCAGTACTTC. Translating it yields CASSLISSYEQYF.

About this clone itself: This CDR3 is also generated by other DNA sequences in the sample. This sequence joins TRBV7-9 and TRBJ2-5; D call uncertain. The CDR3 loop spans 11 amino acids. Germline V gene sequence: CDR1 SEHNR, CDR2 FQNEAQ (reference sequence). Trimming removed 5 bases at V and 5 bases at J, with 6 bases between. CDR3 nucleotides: TGTGCCAGCAGCCCAAGGGAGACCCAGTACTTC. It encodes CASSPRETQYF.

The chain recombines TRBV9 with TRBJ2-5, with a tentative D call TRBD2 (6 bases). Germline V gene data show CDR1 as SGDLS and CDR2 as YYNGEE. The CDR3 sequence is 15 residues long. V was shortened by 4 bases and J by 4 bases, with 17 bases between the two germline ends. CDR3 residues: CASSPTGERGETQYF. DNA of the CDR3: TGTGCCAGCAGCCCTACGGGGGAGAGGGGAGAGACCCAGTACTTC.